This is a list of T cell receptor beta chains from one sample in a study of regulatory dendritic cells for organ transplantation. Using immunoSEQ multiplex PCR, the repertoire was profiled, and TCRdb retains in-frame clones only, with some absent. The top ten clones hold 0.63% of a sample with some 11,000 clones, just under 75% of them seen once. These receptors' antigens are unknown. Sample: naive CD4+ T cells from blood cultured with regulatory dendritic cells. Receptor source: a human donor in good health. Each CDR3 is given without its conserved first and last residue. Fields, in order: V gene, CDR3 protein.

TRBV5-4 | ASSLVRSSYNEQF
TRBV5-1 | ASSLGQTMADTQY
TRBV6-5 | ASSRTFRGSPRTF
TRBV19 | ASRPVGESYEQY
TRBV4-2 | ASSPWGRGTNTEAF
TRBV7-8 | ASSFRDRVKTQY
TRBV7-9 | ASSFGTGGTNTGELF
TRBV25-1 | ASSDGFTRGYT
TRBV29-1 | SVGTSTGGYGYT
TRBV7-2 | ASRNTGVGNQPQH
TRBV6-1 | ASSEEGSGGGSGSTWQY